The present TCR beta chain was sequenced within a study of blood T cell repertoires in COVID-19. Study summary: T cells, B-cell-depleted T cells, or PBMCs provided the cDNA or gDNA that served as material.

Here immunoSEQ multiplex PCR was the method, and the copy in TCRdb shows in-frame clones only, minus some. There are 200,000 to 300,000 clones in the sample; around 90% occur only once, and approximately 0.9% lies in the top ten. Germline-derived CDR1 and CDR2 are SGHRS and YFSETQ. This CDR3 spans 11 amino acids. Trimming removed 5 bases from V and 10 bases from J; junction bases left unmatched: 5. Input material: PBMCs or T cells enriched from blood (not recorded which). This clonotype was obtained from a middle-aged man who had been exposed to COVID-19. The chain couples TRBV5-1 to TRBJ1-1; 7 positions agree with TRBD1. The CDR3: CASRAGGVAFF. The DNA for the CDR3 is TGCGCCAGCAGGGCAGGGGGAGTAGCTTTCTTT.